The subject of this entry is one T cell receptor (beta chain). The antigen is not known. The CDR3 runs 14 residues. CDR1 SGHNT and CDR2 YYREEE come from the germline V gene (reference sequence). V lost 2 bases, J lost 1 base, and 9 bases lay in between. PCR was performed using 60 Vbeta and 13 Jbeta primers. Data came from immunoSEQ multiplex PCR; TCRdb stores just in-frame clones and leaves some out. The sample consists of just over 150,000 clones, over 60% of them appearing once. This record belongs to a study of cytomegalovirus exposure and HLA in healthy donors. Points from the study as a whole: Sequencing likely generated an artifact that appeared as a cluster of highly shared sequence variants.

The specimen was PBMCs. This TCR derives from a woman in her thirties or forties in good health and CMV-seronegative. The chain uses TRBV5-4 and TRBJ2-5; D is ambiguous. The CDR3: CASSLSYSQETQYF. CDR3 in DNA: TGTGCCAGCAGCTTAAGTTACAGCCAAGAGACCCAGTACTTC.